This TCR beta chain emerged from a study of blood T cell repertoires in COVID-19 (TCRdb year 2020). Concerning the study at large: Samples covering the acute and convalescent phases of COVID-19 were provided by collaborators in the United States, Italy and Spain. Where available, HLA class I and class II types were obtained from metadata supplied by the sample provider rather than from assay-based typing. A freely available public database, intended as a resource for researchers studying the immune response to SARS-CoV-2, is where the repertoires were released. Subjects who had been exposed to COVID-19, were actively infected with it, or had recovered from it provided the deeply sampled blood TCRbeta repertoires that made up the dataset. The sample metadata nearly always contained a de-identified subject ID, COVID-19 status, age in years and sex. The samples were drawn from the first 160 participants of the ongoing ImmuneRACE study and from some 1,300 subjects provided by 6 global collaborators. The prospective study material was composed of cDNA or gDNA derived from T cells, B-cell-depleted T cells, or PBMCs.

Points on this clone: This receptor's antigen is unknown. No much larger clone is present one base from it, and per-base qualities are unavailable.

TCRbeta CDR3 regions were amplified from genomic DNA using the immunoSEQ Assay, a bias-controlled multiplex PCR. On the study's bioinformatics: The number of nucleated cells in each sample was estimated by amplification of reference gene primers within the assay. Sequence reads were collapsed and filtered to measure the absolute abundance of every unique TCRbeta CDR3 rearrangement. For each sample, productive Simpson clonality was calculated as the square root of Simpson's diversity index across productive rearrangements. TCRdb re-hosts the immuneACCESS table, in-frame sequences only. Its copies lack some clones; in the studies checked, an unresolved V gene accounts for under half of them, and the cause for the rest is not known. Clone size and V and J calls were adopted from that table, with D and trimming inferred from the DNA. This sample comprises about 45,000 clones, roughly nine tenths of them detected only once. The top ten clonotypes cover 9.2% of the sample.

The research as a whole found: Clinical and demographic metadata were provided uncurated, with the amount varying by source and participant.

Collaborating institutions collected whole blood in K2EDTA tubes following their own protocols. For TCRbeta analysis, collaborator samples were shipped as frozen whole blood, as isolated PBMCs, or as DNA extracted from either sample type. The CDR3 goes from the cysteine to the phenylalanine over 15 residues. The only DNA kept is the CDR3, 45 bases in frame from the first base. V and J lose 5 bases and 0 bases, and a span of 11 bases separates them. Based on the germline V gene, the CDR1 and CDR2 sequences are SGHTA and FQGTGA. The rearranged segments are TRBV7-3 and TRBJ2-1; TRBD1 is possibly the D segment (5 matching bases). The sequenced material came from peripheral blood. The TCR comes from a human donor in a cohort sampled during active COVID-19. The CDR3 region: CASSASGFSYNEQFF. The sequenced DNA is TGTGCCAGCAGCGCCTCAGGGTTCTCCTACAATGAGCAGTTCTTC.